The clone carrying this T cell receptor beta chain was picked up a small number of times. The data were taken from a study of blood T cell repertoires in COVID-19. TCRdb keeps only in-frame clones here, not all; method: immunoSEQ multiplex PCR. The sample contains about 51,000 clones, around nine tenths of which appear only once. This receptor was obtained from a man aged 45-65 years with active COVID-19. Sequences were obtained from peripheral blood.

Here the CDR3 DNA reads TGTGCCAGCAGGGGGGACAGGTCCTCCTATGGCTACACCTTC. Translation gives CASRGDRSSYGYTF. The genes are TRBV2 and TRBJ1-2; TRBD1 matches 8 bases. Unmatched junction bases numbered 7, after V lost 6 bases and J lost 4 bases. The CDR3 contains 14 residues. Germline CDR1 SNHLY, CDR2 FYNNEI.